Detailed here is one T cell receptor beta chain. The data stem from a study of blood T cell repertoires in COVID-19. Data came from immunoSEQ multiplex PCR; TCRdb stores just in-frame clones and leaves some out. The data contain about 130,000 clones, around 88% of them singletons. The CDR3 totals 13 residues. Losses at the gene ends were 4 bases for V and 10 bases for J; bases not matched to a gene: 4. The V gene's germline CDR1 is LGHNA and CDR2 YSLEER. Material for sequencing was peripheral blood. The receptor comes from a woman aged 50 to 65 who had recovered from COVID-19. The genes are TRBV4-3 and TRBJ1-6, with TRBD1 matching 7 bases. The CDR3 here is CASSPTGLSPLHF. CDR3 nucleotide sequence: TGCGCCAGCAGCCCGACAGGGTTGTCACCCCTCCACTTT.